This T cell receptor beta chain was observed in a study of T cells after yellow fever vaccination. Study as a whole: SMART-Seq v4 Ultra Low Input prepared libraries from low-cell fractions. Study-wide results and caveats: Abundant clonotypes from the bulk population could contaminate FACS-sorted repertoires.

The CDR3 consists of 12 residues. Trimming took 3 bases from V and 4 from J, leaving 6 bases between them. TCRdb re-called the 5' RACE reads through MiXCR, storing one row per CDR3 protein. This sample has around 310,000 distinct CDR3 sequences, with about 3.5% found just once. This clonotype showed up many times. The target antigen is unknown. The source of this sequence is a man younger than 35 who received the YFV17D yellow fever vaccine. The material sequenced was PBMCs, taken on the day of the yellow fever booster vaccination. The rearrangement joins TRBV12-3 or TRBV12-4 to TRBJ1-2; D is ambiguous. CDR3 sequence (DNA): TGTGCCAGCAGTTTGAGACGCTATGGCTACACCTTC. This sequence encodes CASSLRRYGYTF.